The 20 T cell receptor beta chains given below trace back to one sample, sequenced in a study of T-cell reconstitution after alpha-beta-depleted transplantation in children. TCRbeta library preparation incorporated unique molecular identifiers. TCRdb used MiXCR to reprocess the PCR reads, holding one entry per CDR3 protein. The table records around 580,000 distinct CDR3 sequences, approximately 30% of them present only once. The source material was PBMCs, sampled before TCRalphabeta/CD19-depleted stem cell transplant. These receptors all stem from a boy under three years old with Wiskott-Aldrich syndrome, due to receive a stem cell transplant.

This clonotype was detected a few times. The CDR3 DNA follows: TGCAGCGTTGCGAGCGGGAGTTTTGAGCAGTTCTTC. Protein: CSVASGSFEQFF. The V call is TRBV29-1, the J call TRBJ2-1, with 8 bases matching TRBD2. J lost 9 bases, V lost 4 bases, and 5 bases had no gene match. This CDR3 has 12 residues. CDR1 and CDR2 from the germline V gene are SQVTM and ANQGSEA.

This clonotype was observed a handful of times. V usage is TRBV12-3 or TRBV12-4 and J usage is TRBJ2-2; 10 bases line up with TRBD2. The CDR3 length is 15 residues. The V segment lost 3 bases and the J segment 5 bases; nucleotides outside the gene matches: 3. CDR3 sequence: CASSFSSGSTGELFF. The CDR3 region has the DNA TGTGCCAGCAGTTTTTCTAGCGGGAGTACCGGGGAGCTGTTTTTT.

This chain connects TRBV18 to TRBJ2-7, with 8 bases fitting TRBD1. The V gene end was trimmed by 4 bases and the J gene end by 2 bases; junction bases not matched to a gene: 10. This CDR3 contains 16 residues. The germline gives CDR1 KGHSH, CDR2 LQKENI. CDR3 bases: TGTGCCAGCTCACAAACCGGGACAGGAGTAACCTACGAGCAGTACTTC. Translation gives CASSQTGTGVTYEQYF.

This clonotype was detected a few times. The chain carries TRBV29-1 and TRBJ2-5; 12 nucleotides match TRBD1. CDR1 and CDR2 (germline): SQVTM, ANQGSEA. V gave up 4 bases and J gave up 3 bases; unmatched junction bases: 3. CDR3 length: 14 residues. The CDR3 region has the DNA TGCAGCGTTGTTGGGACAGGGGGCGAAGAGACCCAGTACTTC. Encoded protein: CSVVGTGGEETQYF.

About this clonotype: A read error may account for a junction end that differs from germline. Written as DNA, the CDR3 is TGCGCCAGCAGCTTGGGAGCGGGACAGGGATACAATGAGCAGATCTTC. This encodes CASSLGAGQGYNEQIF. The chain links TRBV5-1 to TRBJ2-1, with TRBD1 identical over 9 bases. Germline V CDR1 and CDR2: SGHRS, YFSETQ. The CDR3 runs to 16 residues. Complete variable domain (other parts from reference TRBV5-1 and TRBJ2-1): KAGVTQTPRYLIKTRGQQVTLSCSPISGHRSVSWYQQTPGQGLQFLFEYFSETQRNKGNFPGRFSGRQFSNSRSEMNVSTLELGDSALYLCASSLGAGQGYNEQIFGPGTRLTVL.

V usage is TRBV28 and J usage is TRBJ1-2; D is ambiguous. With 10 bases removed from V and 8 bases from J, the gap between germline ends came to 17 bases. This CDR3 spans 12 amino acids. Germline values: CDR1 MDHEN, CDR2 SYDVKM. This CDR3 is CATTLPFGGYTF. The CDR3 DNA sequence: TGTGCCACCACCCTCCCCTTCGGCGGCTACACCTTC.

The CDR3 sequence is CASSPLRGASTDTQYF. The CDR3 DNA follows: TGCGCCAGCAGCCCTTTGCGGGGGGCAAGTACAGATACGCAGTATTTT. The rearrangement links TRBV4-1 to TRBJ2-3; the match to TRBD2 covers 8 bases. Germline V gene sequence: CDR1 MGHRA, CDR2 YSYEKL. The junction had 9 bases not matched to a gene; V was cut back by 4 bases and J by 3 bases. There are 16 residues in the CDR3.

The chain carries TRBV4-2 and TRBJ2-3; 8 positions agree with TRBD2. CDR1 and CDR2 from the germline V gene are LGHNA and YNFKEQ. Trimming cost V 4 bases and J 0 bases; bases outside gene matches: 6. The CDR3 runs 16 residues. The chain's CDR3 is CASSLLSGTSTDTQYF. The CDR3 nucleotides read TGTGCCAGCAGCCTTCTTAGCGGGACTAGCACAGATACGCAGTATTTT.

The rearrangement uses TRBV30 and TRBJ1-6, with TRBD1 identical over 7 bases. CDR1 and CDR2 from the germline V gene are GTSNPN and SVGIG (reference sequence). The trim removed 4 bases at V and 7 bases at J, leaving 10 bases unmatched. This CDR3 comprises 15 residues. CDR3 nucleotide sequence: TGTGCCTGGAAAAGGAGGGACAGAAGAAATTCACCCCTCCACTTT. Translation: CAWKRRDRRNSPLHF.

This clonotype was recorded a few times. The chain links TRBV9 to TRBJ2-7; D possibly corresponds to TRBD2 (5 bases). V was shortened by 3 bases and J by 1 base, with 8 bases between the two germline ends. This CDR3 is 13 amino acids long. CDR1 SGDLS and CDR2 YYNGEE come from the germline V gene. In DNA, the CDR3 is TGTGCCAGCAGCGCTACTAGTTCCTACGAGCAGTACTTC. It codes for CASSATSSYEQYF.

The V call is TRBV4-1, the J call TRBJ2-7; 9 positions agree with TRBD1. The V gene's germline CDR1 is MGHRA and CDR2 YSYEKL. The length of the CDR3 is 15 residues. The ends lost 6 bases at V and 5 bases at J; junction bases unmatched: 11. The CDR3 spells CASRPGQGVPDEQYF. CDR3 sequence (DNA): TGCGCCAGCAGGCCGGGACAGGGTGTTCCCGACGAGCAGTACTTC.

Here the CDR3 reads CASSLGPDRTRETQYF. The CDR3 DNA reads as TGTGCCAGCAGTTTGGGCCCCGACAGAACGAGAGAGACCCAGTACTTC. The V gene is TRBV12-3 or TRBV12-4, the J gene TRBJ2-5, with D possibly TRBD1 on 5 matching bases. The CDR3 loop spans 16 amino acids. The V gene lost 3 bases and the J gene lost 4 bases, with 18 bases spanning the gap.

This clonotype was recorded a few times. The V gene is TRBV12-3 or TRBV12-4, the J gene TRBJ1-5; D ambiguous. The V gene lost 5 bases and the J gene lost 4 bases, with 12 bases spanning the gap. The CDR3 length is 14 residues. The chain's CDR3 is CASSPDRPNQPQHF. The CDR3 nucleotides are TGTGCCAGCAGTCCCGATAGACCTAATCAGCCCCAGCATTTT.

V is TRBV5-1 and J is TRBJ1-1, with D perhaps TRBD1 (5 bases). V was trimmed by 5 bases and J by 3 bases, leaving 11 bases between them. This CDR3 is built from 13 residues. Germline V gene lookup returns CDR1 SGHRS and CDR2 YFSETQ. CDR3 residues: CASRGQGHTEAFF. In nucleotides, the CDR3 is TGCGCCAGCAGGGGGCAGGGTCACACTGAAGCTTTCTTT.

The rearrangement uses TRBV12-3 or TRBV12-4 and TRBJ2-7, with D possibly matching TRBD2 (6 bases). Trimming pared 3 bases from V and 1 base from J, leaving 10 bases between. CDR3 length: 14 amino acids. CDR3 nucleotides: TGTGCCAGCAGTTTCGGGAGAGGGTCCTACGAGCAGTACTTC. This sequence encodes CASSFGRGSYEQYF.

V and J are TRBV19 and TRBJ2-1; the D gene is possibly TRBD2 (6 bases). There are 14 residues in the CDR3. CDR1 and CDR2 from the germline V gene are LNHDA and SQIVND (reference sequence). V gave up 3 bases and J gave up 3 bases, with 9 bases separating them. The CDR3 nucleotides read TGTGCCAGTAGTATCGGCGGGAACTACAATGAGCAGTTCTTC. Residues: CASSIGGNYNEQFF.

This clonotype has a handful of counts. This rearrangement joins TRBV7-2 to TRBJ1-4; D may be TRBD1 (6 bases). The CDR3 sequence is 15 residues long. Trimming pared 2 bases from V and 6 bases from J, leaving 13 bases between. Germline CDR1 and CDR2: SGHTA and FQGNSA. The DNA for the CDR3 is TGTGCCAGCAGCTTAATGGGGGGGCTGGATGAAAAACTGTTTTTT. Translated, it gives CASSLMGGLDEKLFF.

This chain joins TRBV15 and TRBJ2-1; D is perhaps TRBD2 (5 bases). V dropped 2 bases and J dropped 4 bases, with 12 bases sitting between them. The CDR3 has 15 amino acids. Germline-derived CDR1 and CDR2 are LNHNV and YYDKDF (reference sequence). The CDR3, as DNA: TGTGCCACCAGCAGATCTAAAGAGCGGTACAATGAGCAGTTCTTC. Amino acid sequence: CATSRSKERYNEQFF.

The CDR3 DNA reads as TGTGCCAGCAGCTTAAGGGTGCTAGCGGGAGGCCAAGAGACCCAGTACTTC. It translates to CASSLRVLAGGQETQYF. The chain employs TRBV11-2 and TRBJ2-5; 11 nucleotides line up with TRBD2. V lost 2 bases to trimming and J lost 1 base; unmatched junction nucleotides: 6. The CDR3 is 17 residues long. The germline CDR1 and CDR2 sequences are SGHAT and FQNNGV.

This clonotype showed up just a few times. This chain uses TRBV12-3 or TRBV12-4 with TRBJ1-5, with 9 bases lining up with TRBD1. There are 13 residues in the CDR3. Trimming removed 6 bases from V and 7 bases from J; junction bases left unmatched: 4. The DNA of the CDR3 is TGTGCCAGCAGGGGGACAGGGCGCCAGCCCCAGCATTTT. Its translation: CASRGTGRQPQHF.